This TCR beta chain derives from a study of PD-1 blockade in mismatch repair-deficient tumors. Overall study: Patients had approximately 13 mismatch repair-deficient cancer types, all previously treated and progressing. Findings and limits, study-wide: Tumor-resident clones, often absent from pretreatment blood, expanded after pembrolizumab and then contracted.

Every patient had mismatch repair deficiency by PCR or immunohistochemistry. The TCR-sequenced patients were three responders to pembrolizumab. This CDR3 has 15 residues. In germline, CDR1 is MGHRA, CDR2 YSYEKL. Between the trimmed V and J ends, which lost 4 bases and 1 base, there was a span of 12 bases. The method was immunoSEQ multiplex PCR; TCRdb's version includes in-frame clones alone and lacks a portion of them. Found here are about 68,000 clones, approximately 80% of them singletons; the top ten hold 5% to 6.5%. With regard to this clone: Its antigen is as yet unknown.

Specimen: peripheral blood, collected 2 weeks after starting pembrolizumab. This TCR came from an adult with mismatch repair-deficient cancer. The chain has TRBV4-1 and TRBJ2-3, with D perhaps matching TRBD1 (5 bases). CDR3 DNA: TGCGCCAGCAGCCCCTTTCAGGGCGGCACAGATACGCAGTATTTT. Protein: CASSPFQGGTDTQYF.